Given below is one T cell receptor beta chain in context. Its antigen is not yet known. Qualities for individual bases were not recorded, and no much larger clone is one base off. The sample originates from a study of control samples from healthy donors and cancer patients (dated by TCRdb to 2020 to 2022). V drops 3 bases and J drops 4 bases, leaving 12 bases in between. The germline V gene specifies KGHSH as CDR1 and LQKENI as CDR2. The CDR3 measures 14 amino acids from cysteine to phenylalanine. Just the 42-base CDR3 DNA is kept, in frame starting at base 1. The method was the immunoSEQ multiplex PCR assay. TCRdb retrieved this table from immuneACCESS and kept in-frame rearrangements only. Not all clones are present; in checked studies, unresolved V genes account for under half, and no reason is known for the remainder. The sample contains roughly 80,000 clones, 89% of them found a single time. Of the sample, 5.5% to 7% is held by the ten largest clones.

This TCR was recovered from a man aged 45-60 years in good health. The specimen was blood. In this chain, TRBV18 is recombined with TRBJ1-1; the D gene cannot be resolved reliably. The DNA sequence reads TGTGCCAGCTCACCCCCTCAGGCGATCACTGAAGCTTTCTTT. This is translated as CASSPPQAITEAFF.